The present T cell receptor (beta chain) was sequenced within a study of cytomegalovirus exposure and HLA in healthy donors. About the study: About 79 million unique TCRs from HLA-typed donors were held in an early data release. Genotyping of nearly 400 donors showed that 80% to 85% belonged to the Caucasian-associated ancestry cluster. Study observations and caveats: What was likely a sequencing artifact was a cluster of highly shared sequence variants. Earlier analysis looked at TCR beta V segments, and most were productive about 90% or about 30% of the time.

CDR1 and CDR2 from the germline V gene are SSHAT and FNYEAQ (reference sequence). The CDR3 runs 13 residues. About this clone itself: Its antigen is undetermined. The junction shows a germline mismatch at one end, possibly a read error.

Vbeta (60) and Jbeta (13) primers were used in the PCR. Profiled with immunoSEQ multiplex PCR; TCRdb holds only in-frame clones, not every one. The listing records about 130,000 clones. Sequencing was performed on PBMCs. The TCR comes from a woman between 55 and 75 years old in good health and CMV-seronegative. The chain employs TRBV7-7 and TRBJ2-5; D might be TRBD1 (6 bases). Written as DNA, the CDR3 is TGTGCTAGCAGCCTCAGGGGTGGCGAGACCCAGTACTTC. It codes for CASSLRGGETQYF. The full variable domain, completed using reference TRBV7-7 and TRBJ2-5, is GAGVSQSPRYKVTKRGQDVTLRCDPISSHATLYWYQQALGQGPEFLTYFNYEAQPDKSGLPSDRFSAERPEGSISTLTIQRTEQRDSAMYRCASSLRGGETQYFGPGTRLLVL.